The next 25 T cell receptor beta chains were all read from a single sample in a study of CXCR3-negative and CXCR3-positive naive CD8 T cells. Whole-study findings and limits: TRB CDR3 hydrophobicity was greater in CXCR3-positive naive cells than in CXCR3-negative naive cells.

The antigens of these receptors remain unknown. Researchers prepared the TRB cDNA libraries using 5' RACE with UMI labels. After re-calling the 5' RACE reads, TCRdb lists one entry per CDR3 protein, DNA absent. The specimen's table records 95,000 to 100,000 distinct CDR3 sequences. The sample was naive CXCR3+ CD8+ T cells from blood. The subset denotes: CD45RO-CCR7+CD27+CD95- naive CD8+ T cells expressing CXCR3 (TNR3+). The source is a human donor in good health. Some clones in this sample may be carry-over from other donors' samples.

The V gene is TRBV13, the J gene TRBJ2-7; TCRdb lists TRBD1, though no DNA is available to test this call. This CDR3 has 12 residues. Germline CDR1 PRHDT, CDR2 FYEKMQ (reference sequence). Here the CDR3 reads CASSLVPDRQYF.

This chain links TRBV2 with TRBJ2-1; absent DNA, TCRdb's TRBD2 call cannot be checked. There are 16 residues in the CDR3. CDR1 SNHLY and CDR2 FYNNEI come from the germline V gene. CDR3 amino acids: CASSQPRSGGAHEQFF.

This sequence joins TRBV6-5 and TRBJ1-2; TCRdb's D call of TRBD1 is untestable without DNA. CDR1 and CDR2 (germline): MNHEY, SVGAGI. The CDR3 extends over 13 amino acids. The CDR3 here is CASTDGGPYGYTF.

This chain links TRBV6-2 or TRBV6-3 with TRBJ2-2. This CDR3 region has 12 residues. Per germline, CDR1 MNHEY and CDR2 SVGEGT. CDR3: CASSYDHGELFF.

V gene TRBV6-5 combines with J gene TRBJ2-5; the D gene TCRdb calls, TRBD1, cannot be checked with no DNA. The germline V gene has CDR1 MNHEY and CDR2 SVGAGI. The CDR3 has 16 residues. The CDR3 loop reads CASSYQPTGGQETQYF.

The chain recombines TRBV7-9 with TRBJ1-2; absent DNA, TCRdb's TRBD1 call cannot be checked. Germline CDR1 and CDR2: SEHNR and FQNEAQ (reference sequence). The CDR3 is 17 residues long. This chain's CDR3 is CASSFWGTGGPHDGYTF.

This rearrangement joins TRBV7-7 to TRBJ2-1. From germline, CDR1 is SSHAT and CDR2 FNYEAQ (reference sequence). The CDR3 runs 16 residues. CDR3 protein: CASSARQSSSYNEQFF. Filled out from reference TRBV7-7 and TRBJ2-1, the complete variable domain reads GAGVSQSPRYKVTKRGQDVTLRCDPISSHATLYWYQQALGQGPEFLTYFNYEAQPDKSGLPSDRFSAERPEGSISTLTIQRTEQRDSAMYRCASSARQSSSYNEQFFGPGTRLTVL.

The chain uses TRBV20-1 and TRBJ2-7; TCRdb lists TRBD2, though no DNA is available to test this call. The CDR3 length is 12 residues. Looked up from germline, CDR1 is DFQATT and CDR2 is SNEGSKA (reference sequence). This CDR3 is CSARGLAYEQYF.

The chain carries TRBV12-3 or TRBV12-4 and TRBJ1-2. This CDR3 is 13 amino acids long. The CDR3 region is CASSFDGNYGYTF.

The rearrangement uses TRBV19 and TRBJ1-2; without DNA, the TCRdb call of TRBD1 cannot be checked. The CDR3 extends over 14 amino acids. Germline V gene lookup returns CDR1 LNHDA and CDR2 SQIVND (reference sequence). This CDR3 is CARISGGGNYGYTF. The full variable domain, its missing parts supplied by reference TRBV19 and TRBJ1-2, is DGGITQSPKYLFRKEGQNVTLSCEQNLNHDAMYWYRQDPGQGLRLIYYSQIVNDFQKGDIAEGYSVSREKKESFPLTVTSAQKNPTAFYLCARISGGGNYGYTFGSGTRLTVV.

V gene TRBV28 combines with J gene TRBJ2-4; TCRdb's D gene call, TRBD1, goes unchecked for lack of DNA. Germline values: CDR1 MDHEN, CDR2 SYDVKM. This CDR3 has 15 residues. The CDR3 loop reads CASSTSRGGGNIQYF.

The chain links TRBV19 to TRBJ2-1; the TCRdb D gene call, TRBD2, has no DNA to confirm it. The CDR3 sequence is 15 residues long. The V gene's germline CDR1 is LNHDA and CDR2 SQIVND (reference sequence). CDR3 region: CASSIGAGEYNEQFF. The full variable domain, in which reference TRBV19 and TRBJ2-1 provide the parts outside the CDR3, is DGGITQSPKYLFRKEGQNVTLSCEQNLNHDAMYWYRQDPGQGLRLIYYSQIVNDFQKGDIAEGYSVSREKKESFPLTVTSAQKNPTAFYLCASSIGAGEYNEQFFGPGTRLTVL.

V usage is TRBV24-1 and J usage is TRBJ1-1. The CDR3 consists of 14 residues. CDR1 KGHDR and CDR2 SFDVKD come from the germline V gene. The CDR3 spells CAPRQGEMNTEAFF.

This sequence joins TRBV20-1 and TRBJ2-3. Germline V gives CDR1 DFQATT, CDR2 SNEGSKA (reference sequence). The CDR3 has 12 amino acids. The CDR3 is CSARVNNGPRYF.

The chain couples TRBV7-9 to TRBJ2-1; the TCRdb call, TRBD2, lacks DNA for checking. Germline lookup yields CDR1 SEHNR and CDR2 FQNEAQ (reference sequence). CDR3 length: 19 residues. Here the CDR3 reads CASSFPSSLPVRTYNEQFF.

The chain uses TRBV29-1 and TRBJ2-7; TCRdb outputs TRBD2, but without DNA this stays unchecked. This CDR3 is 14 amino acids long. In germline, CDR1 is SQVTM, CDR2 ANQGSEA. The CDR3 reads CSVDTSGGGYEQYF.

The chain is built from TRBV29-1 and TRBJ2-7. Germline loops: CDR1 SQVTM, CDR2 ANQGSEA. CDR3 length: 11 amino acids. The CDR3 reads CSVLQDYEQYF.

This chain uses TRBV7-3 with TRBJ2-3. Germline values: CDR1 SGHTA, CDR2 FQGTGA. CDR3 length equals 14 residues. The CDR3 protein is CASSLSPDTDTQYF.

This chain connects TRBV28 to TRBJ2-7; without DNA, the TCRdb call of TRBD1 cannot be checked. The germline V gene encodes CDR1 MDHEN and CDR2 SYDVKM. This CDR3 spans 13 amino acids. This CDR3 is CASSPWTGGEQYF.

The V gene is TRBV7-6, the J gene TRBJ2-1; no DNA is available, so the TRBD1 call from TCRdb remains unchecked. This CDR3 region has 16 residues. Germline CDR1 SGHVS, CDR2 FNYEAQ. CDR3 residues: CASSSSVGGFYNEQFF.

The rearrangement links TRBV12-3 or TRBV12-4 to TRBJ2-3; TCRdb's D call of TRBD1 is untestable without DNA. This CDR3 spans 20 amino acids. CDR3 in amino acids: CASSLPPLSERDFPGDTQYF.

The chain couples TRBV20-1 to TRBJ2-1. CDR1 is DFQATT and CDR2 is SNEGSKA in the germline V gene (reference sequence). CDR3 size: 11 residues. The CDR3 spells CSAMVGREQFF.

This chain connects TRBV7-8 to TRBJ2-1. The length of the CDR3 is 12 residues. Per germline, CDR1 SGHVS and CDR2 FQNEAQ. CDR3 region: CASSLYQNEQFF. Looking up the rest from reference TRBV7-8 and TRBJ2-1 gives the full variable domain: GAGVSQSPRYKVAKRGQDVALRCDPISGHVSLFWYQQALGQGPEFLTYFQNEAQLDKSGLPSDRFFAERPEGSVSTLKIQRTQQEDSAVYLCASSLYQNEQFFGPGTRLTVL.

This sequence joins TRBV6-5 and TRBJ1-4. The germline CDR1 and CDR2 sequences are MNHEY and SVGAGI. This CDR3 contains 17 residues. The CDR3 here is CASSYSILGATNEKLFF.

The chain links TRBV12-3 or TRBV12-4 to TRBJ2-2; TCRdb picks TRBD2, but there is no DNA to check that call. CDR3 length: 17 amino acids. The CDR3 loop reads CASSFDSVAGNTGELFF.